This TCR beta chain was observed in a study of T cell changes during pregnancy in multiple sclerosis. Assay used: immunoSEQ multiplex PCR; TCRdb lists only in-frame clones, some missing. The table shows about 40,000 clones, with approximately 90% occurring only once. This clone was observed a handful of times. CDR1 and CDR2 from the germline V gene are MNHNS and SASEGT. The CDR3 is made up of 11 amino acids. This TCR was recovered from a female donor with multiple sclerosis, enrolled in a pregnancy study. The chain combines TRBV6-1 with TRBJ2-7, with a weak D call TRBD2 (5 bases). The material sequenced was CD4+ T cells from peripheral blood mononuclear cells, taken in the third trimester of pregnancy. CDR3 amino acids: CVKRPTYEQYF. CDR3 nucleotide sequence: TGTGTCAAGCGGCCCACCTACGAGCAGTACTTC.